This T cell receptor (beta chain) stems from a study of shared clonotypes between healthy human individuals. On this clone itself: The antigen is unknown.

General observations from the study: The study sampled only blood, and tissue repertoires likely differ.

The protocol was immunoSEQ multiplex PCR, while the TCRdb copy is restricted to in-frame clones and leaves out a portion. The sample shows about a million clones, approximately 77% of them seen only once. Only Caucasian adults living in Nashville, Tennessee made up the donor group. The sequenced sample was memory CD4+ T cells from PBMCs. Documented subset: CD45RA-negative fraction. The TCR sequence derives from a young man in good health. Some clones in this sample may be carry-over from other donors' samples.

CDR3 protein: CASSPSNSRNTEAFF. For the CDR3, the DNA is TGTGCCAGCTCACCAAGTAATAGCAGGAACACTGAAGCTTTCTTT. This chain connects TRBV18 to TRBJ1-1; D is ambiguous. The CDR3 totals 15 residues. Looked up from germline, CDR1 is KGHSH and CDR2 is LQKENI. V lost 2 bases and J 1 base, leaving 11 bases between the germline ends.